This T cell receptor beta chain derives from a study of long-term antiretroviral therapy in people with HIV. Points on this clone: Its antigen is unidentified.

Sequencing relied on immunoSEQ assay v3.0, run at survey level. Some clones are missing from TCRdb's copy, which holds only in-frame ones; the method was immunoSEQ multiplex PCR. The sample has fewer than 45,000 clones; nearly 95% are singletons. V lost 4 bases, J lost 5 bases, and 11 bases lay in between. The CDR3 sequence is 13 residues long. Germline V lookup: CDR1 SGHTA, CDR2 FQGTGA. Overall study results and limits: Diversity went up after ART and still fell short of transplant donor controls. The study found narrower CDR3 length ranges in HIV repertoires than in controls.

The sample was unsorted PBMCs, taken 3.7 years after starting antiretroviral therapy. The TCR comes from a woman aged 50 to 60 with HIV. The rearrangement joins TRBV7-3 to TRBJ1-2; no definite D call. CDR3 in DNA: TGTGCCAGCAGCTCCAGCAACCAGTATGGCTACACCTTC. Amino acid sequence: CASSSSNQYGYTF.